This entry lists 27 T cell receptor beta chains sequenced from one sample in a study of regulatory T cells in long-lasting Graves disease. Time point of the sample: newly diagnosed GD, antithyroid drugs for less than 3 months. The TCR library used RNA extracted from PBMCs. CDR3-region Arm-PCR and iRepertoire HTBI primers produced the TCR beta libraries. TCRdb redid the calling of the multiplex PCR reads with MiXCR, one entry per CDR3 protein. The sample shows 250,000 to 300,000 distinct CDR3 sequences, roughly 18% of them seen only once. The same specimen was also included in a second study, on T cells in Graves' hyperthyroidism and ophthalmopathy.

Sample: peripheral blood mononuclear cells (PBMCs), taken at new diagnosis, from a patient treated with antithyroid drugs. These receptors were collected from a woman aged 25 to 39 with Graves disease.

This clonotype was detected many times. J is TRBJ2-1 and V is TRBV2, with 9 bases that match TRBD2. The CDR3 contains 18 residues. After removal of 4 bases from V and 10 bases from J, the junction contained 20 bases not matched to a gene. Germline values: CDR1 SNHLY, CDR2 FYNNEI. This chain's CDR3 is CASSVGLAGYHSMEEQFF. CDR3 nucleotides: TGTGCCAGCAGTGTAGGGCTAGCGGGATACCATTCTATGGAGGAGCAGTTCTTC.

Ten or more counts support this clonotype. This rearrangement joins TRBV20-1 to TRBJ2-2; D unresolved. The V gene lost 1 base and the J gene lost 5 bases, with 14 bases spanning the gap. Germline assignment: CDR1 DFQATT and CDR2 SNEGSKA (reference sequence). This CDR3 has 15 residues. CDR3 sequence (DNA): TGCAGTGCTAGAGGGCGGCGGCCGTATACCGGGGAGCTGTTTTTT. It yields the protein CSARGRRPYTGELFF.

There are a few counts of this clonotype. V gene TRBV6-1 combines with J gene TRBJ2-5; 10 positions match TRBD2. Germline V gene sequence: CDR1 MNHNS, CDR2 SASEGT. There are 15 residues in the CDR3. V lost 7 bases and J lost 1; bases outside the gene matches: 6. The CDR3 DNA follows: TGTGCCAGCAAAAGCGGGAGGGTTATCCAAGAGACCCAGTACTTC. Its protein product is CASKSGRVIQETQYF.

There are many counts of this clonotype. V and J are TRBV18 and TRBJ1-1; no clear D gene. This CDR3 has 14 amino acids. V shed 3 bases and J shed 4 bases, with 12 bases lying between them. The V gene's germline CDR1 is KGHSH and CDR2 LQKENI. The CDR3, as DNA: TGTGCCAGCTCACCTAAGGCGGAGGGCACTGAAGCTTTCTTT. It encodes CASSPKAEGTEAFF.

About this clonotype itself: A single base separates this from a much larger clone, so it may be a read error. The rearrangement joins TRBV9 to TRBJ2-7, with D perhaps matching TRBD1 or TRBD2 (7 bases each). V lost 4 bases to trimming and J lost 3 bases, with 20 bases between them. This CDR3 comprises 16 residues. Germline V gene data show CDR1 as SGDLS and CDR2 as YYNGEE. The CDR3 coding sequence is TGTGCCAGCAGCCCAGGGGGGGCAGGGGGATTCTACGAGCAGTACTTC. Encoded protein: CASSPGGAGGFYEQYF.

The sample holds many counts of this clonotype. The chain joins TRBV11-2 to TRBJ2-3, with 8 bases that match TRBD1. Germline V CDR1 and CDR2: SGHAT, FQNNGV. V gave up 4 bases and J gave up 1 base; unmatched junction bases: 4. The CDR3 consists of 15 residues. The chain's CDR3 is CASSSRQGRTDTQYF. As DNA, the CDR3 is TGTGCCAGCAGCTCCCGACAGGGGCGCACAGATACGCAGTATTTT.

This clonotype was recorded at least ten times. This chain joins TRBV28 and TRBJ2-7; tentative D call: TRBD2 (5 bases). This CDR3 region has 13 residues. CDR1 is MDHEN and CDR2 is SYDVKM in the germline V gene. Trimming pared 7 bases from V and 2 bases from J, leaving 12 bases between. CDR3 DNA: TGTGCCAGCATGGGTTCGACTACCTACGAGCAGTACTTC. This sequence encodes CASMGSTTYEQYF.

This clonotype occurred many times. The rearrangement joins TRBV20-1 to TRBJ1-6; a weak D match, TRBD1 (5 bases). Germline CDR1 is DFQATT and CDR2 is SNEGSKA (reference sequence). The CDR3 sequence is 15 residues long. V shed 1 base and J shed 8 bases, with 15 bases lying between them. The CDR3 here is CSARVGGKADSPLHF. For the CDR3, the DNA is TGCAGTGCTAGAGTGGGGGGAAAGGCGGATTCACCCCTCCACTTT.

The V gene is TRBV11-2, the J gene TRBJ2-3; 13 positions agree with TRBD2. The germline V gene encodes CDR1 SGHAT and CDR2 FQNNGV. The CDR3 covers 17 residues. The junction had 5 bases not matched to a gene; V was cut back by 3 bases and J by 2 bases. CDR3 bases: TGTGCCAGCAGCTTTAGAACTAGCGGGGGGGTCACAGATACGCAGTATTTT. This encodes CASSFRTSGGVTDTQYF.

This clonotype appeared many times. The genes are TRBV27 and TRBJ1-1; D is unresolved. Germline V lookup: CDR1 MNHEY, CDR2 SMNVEV (reference sequence). Trimming left V 2 bases short and J 8 bases short, with 21 bases between. The CDR3 is 16 residues long. As DNA, the CDR3 is TGTGCCAGCAGTTTACTGAGTTCGTCGGGAGGGAACGAAGCTTTCTTT. Its translation: CASSLLSSSGGNEAFF.

This clonotype has at least ten counts. V and J are TRBV12-3 or TRBV12-4 and TRBJ2-1; 7 nucleotides agree with TRBD1. V gave up 3 bases and J gave up 14 bases; unmatched junction bases: 4. This CDR3 region has 11 residues. CDR3 loop: CASSFGDSKFF. The CDR3, as DNA: TGTGCCAGCAGTTTCGGGGACAGTAAGTTCTTC.

This clonotype was counted at least ten times. One end of the junction is discordant with germline, which a read error may explain. The V and J genes are TRBV7-9 and TRBJ2-5, with D possibly being TRBD2 (6 bases). This CDR3 spans 14 amino acids. Germline V CDR1 and CDR2: SEHNR, FQNEAQ (reference sequence). Here the CDR3 DNA reads TGTGCCAGCAGCTTAGCGTCTAAACGGGAGATCCAGTACTTC. This sequence encodes CASSLASKREIQYF.

This clonotype was observed many times. V usage is TRBV11-2 and J usage is TRBJ1-2; 8 positions match TRBD1. CDR1 and CDR2 from the germline V gene are SGHAT and FQNNGV. The CDR3 is 14 residues long. J was trimmed by 7 bases and V by 5 bases; bases with no gene match: 9. CDR3 nucleotide sequence: TGTGCCAGCAGCCTCCGGACAGGGAGGTTTGGCTACACCTTC. This encodes CASSLRTGRFGYTF.

The J gene is TRBJ2-7, the V gene TRBV5-4; D is unclear. The V end lost 4 bases, the J end lost 6 bases, and 11 bases lay between the germline ends. Looked up from germline, CDR1 is SGHNT and CDR2 is YYREEE (reference sequence). The CDR3 is 12 residues long. The CDR3 region has the DNA TGTGCCAGCAGCCAAGGGTTGGGCGAGCAGTACTTC. As protein: CASSQGLGEQYF.

Concerning this clonotype itself: One base away lies a much larger clone, so this may be a sequencing read error. The chain is built from TRBV3-1 and TRBJ2-4, with TRBD2 matching over 10 bases. The V and J ends lost 4 bases and 13 bases, in that order; junction bases with no gene match: 13. The CDR3 loop spans 15 amino acids. Germline CDR1 reads LGHDT; CDR2 reads YNNKEL (reference sequence). CDR3 bases: TGTGCCAGCAGCCCCAGCGGGGGGGCGAGCAATGAGCAGTACTTC. Translating gives CASSPSGGASNEQYF.

The J gene is TRBJ1-1, the V gene TRBV4-1; D is uncertain. The V gene lost 0 bases and the J gene lost 1 base, with 9 bases spanning the gap. CDR1 and CDR2 from the germline V gene are MGHRA and YSYEKL. This CDR3 has 15 amino acids. CDR3: CASSQEGYGNTEAFF. CDR3 coding DNA: TGCGCCAGCAGCCAAGAAGGGTACGGGAACACTGAAGCTTTCTTT.

The chain combines TRBV28 with TRBJ2-7; D is ambiguous. V shed 3 bases and J shed 0 bases, with 12 bases lying between them. Germline CDR1 and CDR2: MDHEN and SYDVKM. This CDR3 contains 15 residues. CDR3 protein: CASSFVGRSSYEQYF. For the CDR3, the DNA is TGTGCCAGCAGTTTTGTAGGGCGAAGCTCCTACGAGCAGTACTTC. The full variable domain, in which reference TRBV28 and TRBJ2-7 provide the parts outside the CDR3, is DVKVTQSSRYLVKRTGEKVFLECVQDMDHENMFWYRQDPGLGLRLIYFSYDVKMKEKGDIPEGYSVSREKKERFSLILESASTNQTSMYLCASSFVGRSSYEQYFGPGTRLTVT.

This clonotype was picked up a small number of times. A single base separates this from a much larger clone, so it may be a read error. The V call is TRBV6-5, the J call TRBJ1-4; D is uncertain. CDR1 and CDR2 from the germline V gene are MNHEY and SVGAGI. V lost 0 bases to trimming and J lost 4 bases, with 0 bases between them. The CDR3 sequence is 12 residues long. Here the CDR3 DNA reads TGTGCCAGCAGTTACTCTAATGAAAAACTGTTTTTT. Translating it yields CASSYSNEKLFF.

The chain links TRBV20-1 to TRBJ2-1; D gene unclear. V gave up 4 bases and J gave up 5 bases, with 9 bases separating them. Germline CDR1 DFQATT, CDR2 SNEGSKA (reference sequence). CDR3 size: 12 residues. CDR3 DNA sequence: TGCAGTGCTACTGGACCCAACAATGAGCAGTTCTTC. Amino acids: CSATGPNNEQFF.

In its sample, this clonotype was seen many times. This rearrangement joins TRBV5-4 to TRBJ1-1; the D is unclear. Trimming shortened V by 0 bases and J by 5 bases, and 14 bases separated the two germline ends. CDR1 is SGHNT, CDR2 YYREEE, per germline (reference sequence). This CDR3 contains 15 residues. CDR3 bases: TGTGCCAGCAGCTTGGCCGGGCGGACTGCGACTGAAGCTTTCTTT. Translating gives CASSLAGRTATEAFF.

CDR3 loop: CASSFRRSSTDTQYF. The CDR3 bases are TGTGCCAGCAGTTTCAGGAGATCCAGCACAGATACGCAGTATTTT. The chain recombines TRBV28 with TRBJ2-3; D remains ambiguous. This CDR3 comprises 15 residues. Germline V gene data show CDR1 as MDHEN and CDR2 as SYDVKM. Between the trimmed V and J ends, which lost 3 bases and 0 bases, there was a span of 10 bases.

This clonotype was counted at least ten times. The CDR3 DNA follows: TGTGCCAGCAGCATCGTGGTGGGTGAGCAGTTCTTC. Translating gives CASSIVVGEQFF. J is TRBJ2-1 and V is TRBV11-3; D is ambiguous. The CDR3 contains 12 residues. The V gene's germline CDR1 is SGHNT and CDR2 YENEEA. Trimming pared 5 bases from V and 9 bases from J, leaving 11 bases between.

This clonotype was recorded many times. The chain recombines TRBV2 with TRBJ1-5, with D possibly matching TRBD1 (6 bases). Deletions cut 6 bases from V and 0 bases from J, with 9 bases between. This CDR3 is built from 14 residues. Germline V gene sequence: CDR1 SNHLY, CDR2 FYNNEI. In DNA form, the CDR3 reads TGTGCCAGCAGAGGGACATATAGCAATCAGCCCCAGCATTTT. This codes for CASRGTYSNQPQHF. Drawing the rest from reference TRBV2 and TRBJ1-5, the complete variable domain is EPEVTQTPSHQVTQMGQEVILRCVPISNHLYFYWYRQILGQKVEFLVSFYNNEISEKSEIFDDQFSVERPDGSNFTLKIRSTKLEDSAMYFCASRGTYSNQPQHFGDGTRLSIL.

This clonotype was found many times. The chain recombines TRBV6-1 with TRBJ1-5, with D perhaps TRBD1 (5 bases). The V and J ends lost 9 bases and 0 bases respectively, with 12 bases between them. This CDR3 comprises 14 residues. From germline, CDR1 is MNHNS and CDR2 SASEGT. CDR3 nucleotides: TGTGCCAGTGGGCGAACAGGTAGCAATCAGCCCCAGCATTTT. It encodes CASGRTGSNQPQHF.

This clonotype occurred many times. The V call is TRBV20-1, the J call TRBJ2-1; 15 bases are a match to TRBD2. The length of the CDR3 is 14 residues. Germline values: CDR1 DFQATT, CDR2 SNEGSKA (reference sequence). Trimming took 6 bases from V and 4 from J; bases not matched to a gene: 1. The CDR3 DNA reads as TGCAGTGCCGGACTAGCGGGGGGGTACAATGAGCAGTTCTTC. Translation: CSAGLAGGYNEQFF.

This clonotype came up many times. The gene calls are TRBV6-1 and TRBJ2-3, with 7 nucleotides matching TRBD1. Germline loops: CDR1 MNHNS, CDR2 SASEGT. J was trimmed by 0 bases and V by 6 bases; bases with no gene match: 12. CDR3 length: 17 amino acids. The CDR3 loop reads CASRRPGQLTSTDTQYF. The CDR3 nucleotides are TGTGCCAGCAGGAGACCGGGACAGCTAACTAGCACAGATACGCAGTATTTT.

The rearrangement links TRBV19 to TRBJ1-2; 9 nucleotides line up with TRBD1. Trimming removed 5 bases from V and 0 bases from J; junction bases left unmatched: 7. CDR1 and CDR2 (germline): LNHDA, SQIVND (reference sequence). The CDR3 is 16 amino acids. The CDR3 here is CASSGGTGTPNYGYTF. The CDR3 coding sequence is TGTGCCAGTAGTGGAGGGACAGGGACCCCTAACTATGGCTACACCTTC. Complete variable domain (other parts from reference TRBV19 and TRBJ1-2): DGGITQSPKYLFRKEGQNVTLSCEQNLNHDAMYWYRQDPGQGLRLIYYSQIVNDFQKGDIAEGYSVSREKKESFPLTVTSAQKNPTAFYLCASSGGTGTPNYGYTFGSGTRLTVV.